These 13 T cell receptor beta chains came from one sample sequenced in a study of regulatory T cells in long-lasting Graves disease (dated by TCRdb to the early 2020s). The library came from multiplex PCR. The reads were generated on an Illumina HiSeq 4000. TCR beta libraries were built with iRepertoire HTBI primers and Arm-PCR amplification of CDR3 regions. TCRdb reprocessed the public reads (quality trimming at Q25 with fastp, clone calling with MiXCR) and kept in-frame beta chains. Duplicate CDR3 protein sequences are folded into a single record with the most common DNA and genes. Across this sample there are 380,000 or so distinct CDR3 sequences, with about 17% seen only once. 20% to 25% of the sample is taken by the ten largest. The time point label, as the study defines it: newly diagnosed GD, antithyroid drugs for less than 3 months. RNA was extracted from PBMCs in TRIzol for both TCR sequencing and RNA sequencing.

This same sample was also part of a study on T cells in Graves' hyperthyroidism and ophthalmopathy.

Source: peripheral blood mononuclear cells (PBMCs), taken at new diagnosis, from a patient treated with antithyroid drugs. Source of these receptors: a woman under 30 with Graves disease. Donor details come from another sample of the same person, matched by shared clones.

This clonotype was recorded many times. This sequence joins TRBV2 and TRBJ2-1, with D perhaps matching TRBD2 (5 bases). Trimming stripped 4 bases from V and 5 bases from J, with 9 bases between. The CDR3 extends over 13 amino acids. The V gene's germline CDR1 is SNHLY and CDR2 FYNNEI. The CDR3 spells CASSVGADNEQFF. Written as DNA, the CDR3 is TGTGCCAGCAGTGTGGGAGCGGACAATGAGCAGTTCTTC.

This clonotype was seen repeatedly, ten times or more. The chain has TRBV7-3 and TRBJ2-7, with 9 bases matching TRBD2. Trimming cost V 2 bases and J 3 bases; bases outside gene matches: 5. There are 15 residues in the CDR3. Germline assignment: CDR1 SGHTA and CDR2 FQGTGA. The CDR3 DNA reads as TGTGCCAGCAGCTTATCGTCTAGCGGGATCTACGAGCAGTACTTC. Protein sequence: CASSLSSSGIYEQYF. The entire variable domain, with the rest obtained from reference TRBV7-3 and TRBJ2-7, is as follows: GAGVSQTPSNKVTEKGKYVELRCDPISGHTALYWYRQSLGQGPEFLIYFQGTGAADDSGLPNDRFFAVRPEGSVSTLKIQRTERGDSAVYLCASSLSSSGIYEQYFGPGTRLTVT.

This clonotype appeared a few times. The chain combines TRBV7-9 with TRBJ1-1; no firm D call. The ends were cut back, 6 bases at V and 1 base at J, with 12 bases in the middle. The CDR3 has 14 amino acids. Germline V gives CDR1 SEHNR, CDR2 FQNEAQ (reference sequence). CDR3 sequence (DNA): TGTGCCAGCAGTACAGTACGGGGGAACACTGAAGCTTTCTTT. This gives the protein CASSTVRGNTEAFF.

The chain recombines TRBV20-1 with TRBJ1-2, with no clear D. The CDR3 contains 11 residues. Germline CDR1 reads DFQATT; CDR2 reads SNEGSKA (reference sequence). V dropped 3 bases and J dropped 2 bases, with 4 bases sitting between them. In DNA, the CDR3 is TGCAGTGCTAGTAGCAACTATGGCTACACCTTC. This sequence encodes CSASSNYGYTF.

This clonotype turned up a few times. The CDR3 protein is CATSQGENYGYTF. CDR3 DNA: TGTGCCACCAGCCAGGGAGAAAACTATGGCTACACCTTC. The rearrangement uses TRBV24-1 and TRBJ1-2; maybe TRBD1 (5 bases). V lost 7 bases to trimming and J lost 2 bases, with 10 bases between them. CDR3 length equals 13 residues. The germline V gene has CDR1 KGHDR and CDR2 SFDVKD.

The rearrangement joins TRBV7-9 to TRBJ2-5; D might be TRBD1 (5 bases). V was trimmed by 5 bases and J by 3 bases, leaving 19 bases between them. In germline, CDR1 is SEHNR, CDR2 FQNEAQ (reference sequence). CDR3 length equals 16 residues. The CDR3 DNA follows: TGTGCCAGCAGCGCCCTAGTTGGGGCCCGCAAAGAGACCCAGTACTTC. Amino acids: CASSALVGARKETQYF.

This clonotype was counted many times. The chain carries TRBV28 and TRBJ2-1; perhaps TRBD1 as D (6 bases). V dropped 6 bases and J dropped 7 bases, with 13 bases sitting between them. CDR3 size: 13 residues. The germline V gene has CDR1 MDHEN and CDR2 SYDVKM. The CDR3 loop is CASRARGRNEQFF. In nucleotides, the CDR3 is TGTGCCAGCAGAGCCAGGGGCCGGAATGAGCAGTTCTTC.

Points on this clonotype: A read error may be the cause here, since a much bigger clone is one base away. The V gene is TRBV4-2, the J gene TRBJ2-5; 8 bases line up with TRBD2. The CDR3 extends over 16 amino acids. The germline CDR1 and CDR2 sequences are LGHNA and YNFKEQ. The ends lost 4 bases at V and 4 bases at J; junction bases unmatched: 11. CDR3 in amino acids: CASSPMAGGGSETQYF. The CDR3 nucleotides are TGTGCCAGCAGCCCCATGGCGGGGGGAGGTTCAGAGACCCAGTACTTC.

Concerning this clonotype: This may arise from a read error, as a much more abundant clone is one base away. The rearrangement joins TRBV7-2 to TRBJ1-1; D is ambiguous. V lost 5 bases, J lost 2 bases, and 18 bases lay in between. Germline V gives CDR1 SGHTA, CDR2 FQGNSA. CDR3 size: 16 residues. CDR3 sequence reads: CASSLLSTGTNTEAFF. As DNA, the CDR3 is TGTGCCAGCAGCCTCCTGTCGACCGGAACAAACACTGAAGCTTTCTTT.

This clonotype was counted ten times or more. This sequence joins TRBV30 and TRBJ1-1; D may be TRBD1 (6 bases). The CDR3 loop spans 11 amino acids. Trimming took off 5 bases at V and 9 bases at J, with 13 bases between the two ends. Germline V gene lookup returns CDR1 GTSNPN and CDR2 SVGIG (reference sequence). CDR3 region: CAWGTGRKAFF. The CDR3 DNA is TGTGCCTGGGGTACAGGGCGAAAAGCTTTCTTT.

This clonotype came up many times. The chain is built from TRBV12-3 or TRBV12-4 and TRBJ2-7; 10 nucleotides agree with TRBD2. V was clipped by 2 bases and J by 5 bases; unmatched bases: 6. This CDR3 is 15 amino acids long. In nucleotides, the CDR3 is TGTGCCAGCAGTTTAAGACTAGCGGGTCTGGACGAGCAGTACTTC. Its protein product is CASSLRLAGLDEQYF.

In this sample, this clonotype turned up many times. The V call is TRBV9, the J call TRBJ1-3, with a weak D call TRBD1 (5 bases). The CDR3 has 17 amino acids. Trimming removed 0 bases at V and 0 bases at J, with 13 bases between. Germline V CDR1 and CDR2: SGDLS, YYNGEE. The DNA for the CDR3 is TGTGCCAGCAGCGTAGCTACGGGGGGGGTCTCTGGAAACACCATATATTTT. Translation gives CASSVATGGVSGNTIYF.

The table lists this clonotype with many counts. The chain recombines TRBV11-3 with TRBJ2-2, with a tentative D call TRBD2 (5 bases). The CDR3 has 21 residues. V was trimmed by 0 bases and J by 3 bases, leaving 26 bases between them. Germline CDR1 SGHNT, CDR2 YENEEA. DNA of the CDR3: TGTGCCAGCAGCTTAGATGAGGTTTGGACCCCACCCGCGAGGGACACCGGGGAGCTGTTTTTT. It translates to CASSLDEVWTPPARDTGELFF.